The 9 T cell receptor beta chains below were found in one sample sequenced in a study of Graves' ophthalmopathy and Graves' hyperthyroidism. Investigators amplified TCR beta CDR3 regions from RNA transcripts. The authors performed first-round RT-PCR with HTBI primers and then a second-round multiplex PCR. Each CDR3 protein gets one entry after TCRdb re-called the multiplex PCR reads with MiXCR. The data hold 400,000 to 450,000 distinct CDR3 sequences, with about 21% observed a single time. Sequencing was performed on peripheral blood. Every receptor here comes from a woman under 30 with stable Graves' hyperthyroidism.

Many counts were recorded for this clonotype. The chain links TRBV6-1 to TRBJ2-5; D perhaps matches TRBD2 (6 bases). The ends were cut back, 6 bases at V and 5 bases at J, with 16 bases in the middle. CDR1 MNHNS and CDR2 SASEGT come from the germline V gene. The CDR3 has 14 residues. As DNA, the CDR3 is TGTGCCAGCAGCCGGGACTGGACGGGGGAGACCCAGTACTTC. Its translation: CASSRDWTGETQYF.

Only a few counts were recorded for this clonotype. The gene calls are TRBV3-1 and TRBJ1-6; D may be TRBD1 (5 bases). V was cut by 0 bases and J by 11 bases, with 11 bases left in between. Per the germline V gene, CDR1 is LGHDT and CDR2 is YNNKEL (reference sequence). The CDR3 is 14 residues long. Written as DNA, the CDR3 is TGTGCCAGCAGCCAAGAGAGACAGTTAACACCCCTCCACTTT. Translated, it gives CASSQERQLTPLHF.

This clonotype was counted at least ten times. This chain joins TRBV12-3 or TRBV12-4 and TRBJ1-5; tentatively, D is TRBD1 (5 bases). The CDR3 length is 14 residues. The germline V and J ends were trimmed by 6 bases and 2 bases, with 11 bases remaining between them. CDR3 amino acids: CASRDLGGNQPQHF. The CDR3 nucleotides are TGTGCCAGCAGGGACCTGGGGGGCAATCAGCCCCAGCATTTT.

This clonotype appeared many times. The chain employs TRBV12-3 or TRBV12-4 and TRBJ2-7; no reliable D call. Trimming removed 3 bases from V and 2 bases from J, with 8 bases in between. The CDR3 has 13 residues. CDR3 in amino acids: CASSFFDTYEQYF. DNA for the CDR3: TGTGCCAGCAGTTTTTTTGATACCTACGAGCAGTACTTC.

The chain combines TRBV19 with TRBJ1-2; D is possibly TRBD1 (6 bases). Germline V gene lookup returns CDR1 LNHDA and CDR2 SQIVND (reference sequence). V shed 5 bases and J shed 6 bases, with 19 bases lying between them. There are 15 residues in the CDR3. CDR3 coding DNA: TGTGCCAGTAGTCCATCAGGAGGGGGTATGAATGGCTACACCTTC. Translating it yields CASSPSGGGMNGYTF.

The chain couples TRBV6-4 to TRBJ2-5; D remains unclear. This CDR3 comprises 13 residues. Trimming shortened V by 7 bases and J by 2 bases, and 11 bases separated the two germline ends. Germline values: CDR1 MRHNA, CDR2 SNTAGT. CDR3 nucleotides: TGTGCCAGCATAGGTACAGTTCAAGAGACCCAGTACTTC. Amino acid sequence: CASIGTVQETQYF.

This clonotype has a handful of counts. V gene TRBV5-1 combines with J gene TRBJ1-1, with a possible D match to TRBD1 (5 bases). Germline V gene sequence: CDR1 SGHRS, CDR2 YFSETQ. V was trimmed by 0 bases and J by 5 bases, leaving 11 bases between them. The CDR3 contains 14 residues. The CDR3 sequence is CASSLATEGTEAFF. As DNA, the CDR3 is TGCGCCAGCAGCTTGGCGACAGAGGGAACTGAAGCTTTCTTT.

This clonotype was found many times. The chain recombines TRBV20-1 with TRBJ1-1; 8 bases align to TRBD1. Per germline, CDR1 DFQATT and CDR2 SNEGSKA (reference sequence). The CDR3 runs to 14 residues. V shed 6 bases and J 1 base; nucleotides not matched to a gene: 7. DNA for the CDR3: TGCAGTGCCTGGGACAGGCGATCGAACACTGAAGCTTTCTTT. Residues: CSAWDRRSNTEAFF.

The rearrangement uses TRBV12-5 and TRBJ2-2; 8 positions match TRBD1. Germline values: CDR1 LGHNT, CDR2 FRNRAP. The CDR3 is 16 amino acids. V lost 3 bases to trimming and J lost 3 bases; unmatched junction nucleotides: 6. The CDR3 region has the DNA TGTGCTAGTGGTTTCAACAGGGGGATGGACACCGGGGAGCTGTTTTTT. This translates into CASGFNRGMDTGELFF.